Below, 25 T cell receptor beta chains from the same sample are listed, as sequenced in a study of blood T cells in healthy people across ages. For the second PCR, which ran for 7 to 11 cycles, a sample-barcoded 5' primer and a J-beta primer mix were used. MiXCR was run by TCRdb on the 5' RACE reads, yielding one entry per CDR3 protein. Here the sample spans 800,000 or so distinct CDR3 sequences, less than 80% being singletons. The sequenced sample was blood. These receptor sequences come from a young man in good health.

DNA for the CDR3: TGTGCCAGCGGGCAGGGGGGGACTGAAGCTTTCTTT. Protein sequence: CASGQGGTEAFF. The chain has TRBV2 and TRBJ1-1; TRBD1 matches at 7 bases. In germline, CDR1 is SNHLY, CDR2 FYNNEI. The CDR3 is made up of 12 amino acids. Trimming cost V 8 bases and J 5 bases; bases outside gene matches: 5.

This clonotype occurred a few times. J is TRBJ2-5 and V is TRBV7-2; D not certain. V was clipped by 3 bases and J by 0 bases, with 20 bases between them. The germline gives CDR1 SGHTA, CDR2 FQGNSA. CDR3 length equals 18 residues. Here the CDR3 DNA reads TGTGCCAGCAGCTTCCGGCCCGATACGCCATACAACCAAGAGACCCAGTACTTC. It specifies CASSFRPDTPYNQETQYF.

Of note for this clonotype: The junction departs from germline at one end; a sequencing error may be responsible. The chain combines TRBV18 with TRBJ2-7, with 8 bases aligning to TRBD2. The CDR3 loop spans 15 amino acids. In germline, CDR1 is KGHSH, CDR2 LQKENI. This CDR3 is CASSPSSGSSYEQYF. The CDR3 DNA reads as TGTGCCAGCTCACCATCTAGCGGGTCGTCCTATGAGCAGTACTTC.

The gene calls are TRBV7-2 and TRBJ2-1; possible D gene TRBD1, 6 bases. This CDR3 region has 15 residues. The V gene's germline CDR1 is SGHTA and CDR2 FQGNSA. Trimming cost V 2 bases and J 9 bases, with 17 bases left between them. The CDR3 loop is CASSLFPRGEIEQFF. The CDR3 DNA sequence: TGTGCCAGCAGCTTATTTCCCAGGGGAGAAATTGAGCAGTTCTTC.

The chain combines TRBV25-1 with TRBJ2-6; D might be TRBD2 (6 bases). Germline loops: CDR1 MGHDK, CDR2 SYGVNS. The CDR3 covers 16 residues. V was clipped by 7 bases and J by 0 bases, with 13 bases between them. CDR3 loop: CASTGAASSGANVLTF. The CDR3, as DNA: TGTGCCAGCACGGGAGCAGCTTCCTCTGGGGCCAACGTCCTGACTTTC.

J is TRBJ2-3 and V is TRBV5-1; 11 bases are a match to TRBD2. CDR1 is SGHRS, CDR2 YFSETQ, per germline. V trimming: 5 bases; J trimming: 0 bases; junction bases outside the gene matches: 5. CDR3 length: 16 amino acids. Here the CDR3 reads CASRLAGGPSTDTQYF. Here the CDR3 DNA reads TGCGCCAGCAGGCTAGCGGGGGGACCAAGCACAGATACGCAGTATTTT.

The chain employs TRBV7-2 and TRBJ2-4; no firm D call. V was pared by 5 bases and J by 0 bases, with 8 bases between. Germline assignment: CDR1 SGHTA and CDR2 FQGNSA. This CDR3 spans 14 amino acids. DNA for the CDR3: TGTGCCAGCAGCCCCCGGTTAGCCAAAAACATTCAGTACTTC. Translating it yields CASSPRLAKNIQYF.

This clonotype was found once. A clone one base away is much larger, so this may be a read error. This chain joins TRBV7-2 and TRBJ2-5; D gene unclear. The CDR3 has 12 residues. The germline CDR1 and CDR2 sequences are SGHTA and FQGNSA. V lost 3 bases to trimming and J lost 5 bases, with 7 bases between them. CDR3 sequence reads: CASSFAVETQYF. The CDR3 nucleotides read TGTGCCAGCAGCTTCGCGGTGGAGACCCAGTACTTC.

J is TRBJ2-4 and V is TRBV7-2; D gene unclear. The last part of the DNA fits TRBJ2-7 better; the J call may be wrong. The germline V gene has CDR1 SGHTA and CDR2 FQGNSA. The CDR3 is 13 amino acids. In DNA form, the CDR3 reads TGTGCCAGCAGCTTACTACAGTGGTACGAGCAGTACTTC. Its protein product is CASSLLQWYEQYF.

V is TRBV12-3 or TRBV12-4 and J is TRBJ2-4; TRBD1 aligns across 8 bases. This CDR3 contains 14 residues. The V and J ends lost 0 bases and 6 bases, in that order; junction bases with no gene match: 1. CDR3 in amino acids: CASSLAGTGNIQYF. Written as DNA, the CDR3 is TGTGCCAGCAGTTTAGCAGGGACAGGAAACATTCAGTACTTC.

There are a few counts of this clonotype. This chain connects TRBV4-2 to TRBJ2-5; 7 bases are shared with TRBD2. This CDR3 has 18 amino acids. V trimming: 0 bases; J trimming: 1 base; junction bases outside the gene matches: 11. Per the germline V gene, CDR1 is LGHNA and CDR2 is YNFKEQ. The CDR3 is CASSQEAGSSGRQETQYF. The CDR3 DNA reads TGTGCCAGCAGCCAAGAAGCGGGGTCTAGCGGTCGCCAAGAGACCCAGTACTTC.

This clonotype was counted between two and nine times. This chain connects TRBV4-3 to TRBJ2-4, with D hard to call. Germline CDR1 and CDR2: LGHNA and YSLEER. The CDR3 totals 17 residues. The ends were cut back, 1 base at V and 0 bases at J, with 13 bases in the middle. The CDR3 loop is CASSQVLPDLAKNIQYF. The CDR3 nucleotides read TGCGCCAGCAGCCAAGTCCTCCCCGATTTAGCCAAAAACATTCAGTACTTC.

The CDR3 DNA is TGTGCCAGCAGGAGGACAGGGCAGAGTGAAAAACTGTTTTTT. This sequence encodes CASRRTGQSEKLFF. V gene TRBV25-1 combines with J gene TRBJ1-4; 8 bases line up with TRBD1. V lost 6 bases and J lost 7; bases outside the gene matches: 7. CDR1 and CDR2 from the germline V gene are MGHDK and SYGVNS. The CDR3 is 14 residues long. Using reference TRBV25-1 and TRBJ1-4 for the parts outside the CDR3, the full variable domain is EADIYQTPRYLVIGTGKKITLECSQTMGHDKMYWYQQDPGMELHLIHYSYGVNSTEKGDLSSESTVSRIRTEHFPLTLESARPSHTSQYLCASRRTGQSEKLFFGSGTQLSVL.

The chain employs TRBV7-2 and TRBJ1-6, with TRBD1 identical over 8 bases. Germline CDR1 reads SGHTA; CDR2 reads FQGNSA. The CDR3 covers 19 residues. V lost 5 bases to trimming and J lost 0 bases; unmatched junction nucleotides: 12. For the CDR3, the DNA is TGTGCCAGCAGCCCTTCCGGGACAGGATTCAGCTCCTATAATTCACCCCTCCACTTT. Translation: CASSPSGTGFSSYNSPLHF.

This chain uses TRBV3-1 with TRBJ1-1; maybe TRBD1 (5 bases). CDR1 LGHDT and CDR2 YNNKEL come from the germline V gene (reference sequence). Trimming stripped 1 base from V and 4 bases from J, with 13 bases between. CDR3 length equals 15 residues. CDR3 nucleotide sequence: TGTGCCAGCAGCCAAGGGACACGTTTGCCCACTGAAGCTTTCTTT. Translating gives CASSQGTRLPTEAFF.

The chain links TRBV2 to TRBJ1-5; D uncertain. With 6 bases removed from V and 3 bases from J, the gap between germline ends came to 18 bases. CDR1 and CDR2 from the germline V gene are SNHLY and FYNNEI. The CDR3 runs 16 residues. Here the CDR3 reads CASRAPKGRVNQPQHF. In nucleotides, the CDR3 is TGTGCCAGCAGGGCCCCCAAGGGTCGGGTCAATCAGCCCCAGCATTTT.

The chain has TRBV4-3 and TRBJ2-3; D gene unclear. Germline V gene data show CDR1 as LGHNA and CDR2 as YSLEER. V lost 4 bases, J lost 10 bases, and 15 bases lay in between. The CDR3 is made up of 13 amino acids. The DNA for the CDR3 is TGCGCCAGCAGCCTCGACACCGTTCGGGCGCAGTATTTT. Its protein is CASSLDTVRAQYF.

On this clonotype: The missing conserved phenylalanine or tryptophan at the end of this CDR3 makes a read error likely. The genes are TRBV10-3 and TRBJ2-5, with 9 bases aligning to TRBD1. The J call may not be correct, given that the DNA end is closer to TRBJ2-7. CDR3 length: 14 residues. CDR1 and CDR2 from the germline V gene are ENHRY and SYGVKD. CDR3 region: CAIHDGTGTSEQYL. The CDR3 coding sequence is TGTGCCATCCACGACGGGACAGGGACCTCCGAGCAGTACTTG.

This clonotype has only a few counts. The chain links TRBV5-5 to TRBJ2-7; unclear D gene. Germline V gives CDR1 SGHKS, CDR2 YYEKEE (reference sequence). Trimming left V 1 base short and J 0 bases short, with 14 bases between. There are 16 residues in the CDR3. CDR3 protein: CASSLYMASSSYEQYF. In nucleotides, the CDR3 is TGTGCCAGCAGCTTGTACATGGCTAGTAGCTCCTACGAGCAGTACTTC.

The chain uses TRBV28 and TRBJ2-1; D is undetermined. The ends were cut back, 7 bases at V and 12 bases at J, with 16 bases in the middle. This CDR3 comprises 12 residues. Germline values: CDR1 MDHEN, CDR2 SYDVKM. The CDR3 DNA reads TGTGCCAGCAACAACGACGGCTCCGGGCAGTTCTTC. Encoded protein: CASNNDGSGQFF.

This clonotype has a single count. The CDR3 bases are TGTGCCAGCAGTTACGCGCCAGGGCGATCCTACAATGAGCAGTTCTTC. This translates into CASSYAPGRSYNEQFF. V usage is TRBV6-2 or TRBV6-3 and J usage is TRBJ2-1; perhaps TRBD1 as D (5 bases). V lost 2 bases and J lost 1, with 12 bases in between. CDR3 length equals 16 residues. Looked up from germline, CDR1 is MNHEY and CDR2 is SVGEGT.

V and J are TRBV28 and TRBJ2-3, with 10 bases lining up with TRBD1. This CDR3 comprises 15 residues. The V gene end was trimmed by 7 bases and the J gene end by 4 bases; junction bases not matched to a gene: 8. The germline V gene encodes CDR1 MDHEN and CDR2 SYDVKM. CDR3 nucleotides: TGTGCCAGCACCTCCTGGACAGGGGGACCAGATACGCAGTATTTT. It encodes CASTSWTGGPDTQYF.

CDR3 sequence reads: CSAPQGALQLTYEQYF. DNA for the CDR3: TGCAGTGCCCCACAGGGGGCCTTGCAACTTACCTACGAGCAGTACTTC. The chain carries TRBV20-1 and TRBJ2-1; 9 positions match TRBD1. With the DNA end fitting TRBJ2-7 better, the J assignment may be wrong. The CDR3 loop spans 16 amino acids. Germline CDR1 DFQATT, CDR2 SNEGSKA (reference sequence).

The chain is built from TRBV27 and TRBJ1-1, with D hard to call. Trimming took off 5 bases at V and 0 bases at J, with 13 bases between the two ends. CDR3 length equals 15 residues. CDR1 and CDR2 from the germline V gene are MNHEY and SMNVEV (reference sequence). CDR3 residues: CASSQTSLMNTEAFF. CDR3 DNA sequence: TGTGCCAGCAGTCAAACGAGCCTCATGAACACTGAAGCTTTCTTT.

CDR3 bases: TGTGCCATCAGTGAGGCTGGGGGTTCCTACAATGAGCAGTTCTTC. This sequence encodes CAISEAGGSYNEQFF. The V and J genes are TRBV10-3 and TRBJ2-1; D may match TRBD1 or TRBD2 (5 bases each). With 2 bases removed from V and 1 base from J, the gap between germline ends came to 9 bases. This CDR3 region has 15 residues. CDR1 and CDR2 (germline): ENHRY, SYGVKD.